The source of this T cell receptor beta chain is a study of molecular identifiers for immune sequencing clone quantification. Study-wide results and limits: Effector cells kept over 98% of their molecules in clones above 20 RNA copies, while naive cells kept under 1% there.

Methods described previously were used for bulk TCR libraries, and listed TCR primers were applied. In TCRdb, the PCR reads were re-called with MiXCR into one record per CDR3 protein. In the table there are under 650,000 distinct CDR3 sequences, approximately 20% of which are singletons. With V trimmed by 6 bases and J by 5 bases, 8 bases remained unmatched. The CDR3 spans 15 residues. This clonotype was seen a few times. What it recognizes is unknown. Input material: naive CD8+ T cells from blood, with Jurkat cell RNA spiked in. Stated subset: FACS-sorted CD8+CD4-CCR7+CD45RA+ naive T cells. This receptor was identified in a human donor in good health. Some libraries in this study had Jurkat cell RNA spiked in. The rearrangement joins TRBV12-3 or TRBV12-4 to TRBJ2-7; 12 nucleotides align to TRBD1. CDR3 coding DNA: TGTGCCAGCAGCTGGGGGGGACAGGGGGCCCACGAGCAGTACTTC. This gives the protein CASSWGGQGAHEQYF.